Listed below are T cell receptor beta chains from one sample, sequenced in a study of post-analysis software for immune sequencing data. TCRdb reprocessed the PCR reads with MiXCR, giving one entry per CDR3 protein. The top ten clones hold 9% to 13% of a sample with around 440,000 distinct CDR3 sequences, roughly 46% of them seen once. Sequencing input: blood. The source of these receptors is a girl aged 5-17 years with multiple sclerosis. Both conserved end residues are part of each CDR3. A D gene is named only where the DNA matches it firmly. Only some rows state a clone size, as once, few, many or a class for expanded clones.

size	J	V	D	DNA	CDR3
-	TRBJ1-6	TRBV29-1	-	TGCAGCGTGGGAGAGAGTAATAATTCACCCCTCCACTTT	CSVGESNNSPLHF
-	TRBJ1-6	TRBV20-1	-	TGCAGTGCTAGAGGCGGGGGAGCGATTAATTCACCCCTCCACTTT	CSARGGGAINSPLHF
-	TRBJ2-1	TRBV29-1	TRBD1	TGCAGCGTTGAAGCGGGGGACAGGGGGCTTGACAATGAGCAGTTCTTC	CSVEAGDRGLDNEQFF
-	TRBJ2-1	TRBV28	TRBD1	TGTGCCAGCAGTTTATTGACAGGGTTCCTCTACAATGAGCAGTTCTTC	CASSLLTGFLYNEQFF
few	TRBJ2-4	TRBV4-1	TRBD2	TGCGCCAGCAGCCAAGGATTTTCCAGCGGGAGGGCCCTAACCAAAAACATTCAGTACTTC	CASSQGFSSGRALTKNIQYF
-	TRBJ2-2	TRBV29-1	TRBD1	TGCAGCGTCGCAACAGGGGAAACCGGGGAGCTGTTTTTT	CSVATGETGELFF
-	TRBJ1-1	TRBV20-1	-	TGCAGTGCTAGAGAATTGTCGGCGAACACTGAAGCTTTCTTT	CSARELSANTEAFF
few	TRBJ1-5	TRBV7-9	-	TGTGCCAGCAGCTTAGAGGTAGGGGCAGGGCGACAGCCCCAGCATTTT	CASSLEVGAGRQPQHF
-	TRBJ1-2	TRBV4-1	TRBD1	TGCGCCAGCAAAAAGGCCGGGACAGGGGGCGGGATATATGGCTACACCTTC	CASKKAGTGGGIYGYTF
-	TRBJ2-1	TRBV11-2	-	TGTGCCAGCAGCTTATCAGGATGGACAAACAATGAGCAGTTCTTC	CASSLSGWTNNEQFF
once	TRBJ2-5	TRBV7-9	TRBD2	TGTGCCAGCAGCTTAGGCCTAGCGGGAGATAACTACGGGCAGTACTTC	CASSLGLAGDNYGQYF
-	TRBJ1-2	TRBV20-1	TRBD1	TGCAGTGCGAGGACAGGGGAACTTAACGAAGGCACCTTC	CSARTGELNEGTF
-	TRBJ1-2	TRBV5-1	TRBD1	TGCGCCAGCAGCCGGGACAGGGGCGAATATGGCTACACCTTC	CASSRDRGEYGYTF
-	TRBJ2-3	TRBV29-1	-	TGCAGCGTTGACGTTTCTTTTAGCACAGATACGCAGTATTTT	CSVDVSFSTDTQYF
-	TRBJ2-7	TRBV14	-	TGTGCCAGCAGCCCATTCAGAACCGGACGTACGGACGAGCAGTACTTC	CASSPFRTGRTDEQYF
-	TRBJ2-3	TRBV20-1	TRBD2	TGCAGTAGCTATCCGCCAGCGGGAAGCACAGATACGCAGTATTTT	CSSYPPAGSTDTQYF
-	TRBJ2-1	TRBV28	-	TGTGCCAGCAGTCTTAGGGCTGGTGAGCAGTTCTTC	CASSLRAGEQFF
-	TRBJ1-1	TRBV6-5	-	TGTGCCAGCAGTTACGGGTCGGGTCAACGGCCTTTCTTT	CASSYGSGQRPFF
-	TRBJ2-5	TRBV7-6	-	TGTGCCAGCAGCCCACAGGGCGGTGAGACCCAGTACTTC	CASSPQGGETQYF
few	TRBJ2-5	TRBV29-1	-	TGCAGCGTTGTTCGGGACTACCAAGAGACCCAGTACTTC	CSVVRDYQETQYF
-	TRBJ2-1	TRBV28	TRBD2	TGTGCCAGCTCCCAAGGGCTAGCGGACCACAATGAGCAGTTCTTC	CASSQGLADHNEQFF
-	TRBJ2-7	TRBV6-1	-	TGTGCCAGCGGAGTAGGTCGCTACGAGCAGTACTTC	CASGVGRYEQYF
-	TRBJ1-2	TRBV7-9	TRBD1	TGTGCCAGCACCTCCGGGACAGGGGGCGGTTTGCTCTATGGCTACACCTTC	CASTSGTGGGLLYGYTF